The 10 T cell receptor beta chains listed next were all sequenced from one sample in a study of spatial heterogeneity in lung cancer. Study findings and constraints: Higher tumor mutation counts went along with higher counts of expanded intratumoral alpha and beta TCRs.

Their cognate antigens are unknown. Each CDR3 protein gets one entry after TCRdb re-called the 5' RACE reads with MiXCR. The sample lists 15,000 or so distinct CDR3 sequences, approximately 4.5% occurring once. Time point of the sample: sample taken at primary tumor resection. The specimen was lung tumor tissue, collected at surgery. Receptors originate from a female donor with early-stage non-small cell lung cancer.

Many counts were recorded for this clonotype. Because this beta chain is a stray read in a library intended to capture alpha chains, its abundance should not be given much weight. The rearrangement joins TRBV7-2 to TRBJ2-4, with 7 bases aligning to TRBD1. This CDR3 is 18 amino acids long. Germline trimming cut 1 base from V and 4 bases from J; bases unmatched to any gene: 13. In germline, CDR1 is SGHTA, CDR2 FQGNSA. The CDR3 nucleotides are TGTGCCAGCAGCTTAGAGGGAGTTGAACAGGGGTCAAAAAACATTCAGTACTTC. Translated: CASSLEGVEQGSKNIQYF.

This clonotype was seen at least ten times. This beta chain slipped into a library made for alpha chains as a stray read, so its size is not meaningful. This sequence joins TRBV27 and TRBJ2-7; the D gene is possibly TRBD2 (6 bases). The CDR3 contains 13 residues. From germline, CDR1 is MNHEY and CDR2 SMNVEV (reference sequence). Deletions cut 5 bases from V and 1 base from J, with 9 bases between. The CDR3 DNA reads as TGTGCCAGCAGTGTAGCGGTTTCCTACGAGCAGTACTTC. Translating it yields CASSVAVSYEQYF.

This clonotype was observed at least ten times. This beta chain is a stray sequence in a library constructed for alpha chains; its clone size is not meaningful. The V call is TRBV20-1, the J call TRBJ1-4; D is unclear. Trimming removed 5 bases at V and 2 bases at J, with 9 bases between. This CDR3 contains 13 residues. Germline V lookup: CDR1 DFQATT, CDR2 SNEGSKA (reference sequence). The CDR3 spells CSALALTNEKLFF. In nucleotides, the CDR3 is TGCAGTGCTTTAGCCTTGACTAATGAAAAACTGTTTTTT.

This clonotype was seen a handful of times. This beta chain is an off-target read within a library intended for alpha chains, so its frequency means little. The CDR3 protein is CASSTQVPRDRRGYTF. CDR3 bases: TGCGCCAGCAGCACCCAGGTTCCCCGGGACCGCCGTGGCTACACCTTC. The chain has TRBV5-1 and TRBJ1-2, with D maybe TRBD1 (5 bases). V dropped 4 bases and J dropped 7 bases, with 23 bases sitting between them. This CDR3 is built from 16 residues. Germline values: CDR1 SGHRS, CDR2 YFSETQ. Complete variable domain (other parts from reference TRBV5-1 and TRBJ1-2): KAGVTQTPRYLIKTRGQQVTLSCSPISGHRSVSWYQQTPGQGLQFLFEYFSETQRNKGNFPGRFSGRQFSNSRSEMNVSTLELGDSALYLCASSTQVPRDRRGYTFGSGTRLTVV.

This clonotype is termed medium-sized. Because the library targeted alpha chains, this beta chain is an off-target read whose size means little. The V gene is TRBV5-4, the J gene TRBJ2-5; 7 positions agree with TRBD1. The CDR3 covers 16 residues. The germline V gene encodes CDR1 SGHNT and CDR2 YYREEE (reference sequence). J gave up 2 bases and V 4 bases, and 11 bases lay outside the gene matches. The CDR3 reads CASSQPLGGGQETQYF. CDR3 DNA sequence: TGTGCCAGCAGCCAACCCTTAGGGGGCGGGCAAGAGACCCAGTACTTC. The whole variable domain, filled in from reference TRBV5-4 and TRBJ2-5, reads ETGVTQSPTHLIKTRGQQVTLRCSSQSGHNTVSWYQQALGQGPQFIFQYYREEENGRGNFPPRFSGLQFPNYSSELNVNALELDDSALYLCASSQPLGGGQETQYFGPGTRLLVL.

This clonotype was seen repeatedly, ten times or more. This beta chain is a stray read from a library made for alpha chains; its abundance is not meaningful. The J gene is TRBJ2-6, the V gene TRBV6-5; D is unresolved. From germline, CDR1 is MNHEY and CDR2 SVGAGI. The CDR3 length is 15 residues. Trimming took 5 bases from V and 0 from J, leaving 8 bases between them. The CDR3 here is CASSSTSSGANVLTF. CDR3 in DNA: TGTGCCAGCAGTAGTACAAGCTCTGGGGCCAACGTCCTGACTTTC.

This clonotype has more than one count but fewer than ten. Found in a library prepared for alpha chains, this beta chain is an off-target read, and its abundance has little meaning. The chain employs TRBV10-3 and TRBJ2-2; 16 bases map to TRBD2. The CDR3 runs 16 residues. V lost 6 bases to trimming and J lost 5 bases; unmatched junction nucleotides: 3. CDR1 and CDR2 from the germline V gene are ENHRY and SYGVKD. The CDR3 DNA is TGTGCCATCAGCCAGGGACTAGCGGGGGGGACCGGGGAGCTGTTTTTT. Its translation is CAISQGLAGGTGELFF.

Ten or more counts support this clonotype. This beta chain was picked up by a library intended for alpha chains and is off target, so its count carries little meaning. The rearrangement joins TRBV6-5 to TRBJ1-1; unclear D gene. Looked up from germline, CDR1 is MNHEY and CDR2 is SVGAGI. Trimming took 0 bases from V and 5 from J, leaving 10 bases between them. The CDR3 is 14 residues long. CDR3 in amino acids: CASSYSKGRTEAFF. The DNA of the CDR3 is TGTGCCAGCAGTTACTCCAAGGGTCGGACTGAAGCTTTCTTT.

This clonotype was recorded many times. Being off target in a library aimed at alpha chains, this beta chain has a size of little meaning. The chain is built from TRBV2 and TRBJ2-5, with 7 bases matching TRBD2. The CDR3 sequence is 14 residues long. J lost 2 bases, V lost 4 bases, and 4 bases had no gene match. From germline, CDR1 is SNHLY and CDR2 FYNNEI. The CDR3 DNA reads TGTGCCAGCAGTGGGACTAGTTCTCAAGAGACCCAGTACTTC. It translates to CASSGTSSQETQYF.

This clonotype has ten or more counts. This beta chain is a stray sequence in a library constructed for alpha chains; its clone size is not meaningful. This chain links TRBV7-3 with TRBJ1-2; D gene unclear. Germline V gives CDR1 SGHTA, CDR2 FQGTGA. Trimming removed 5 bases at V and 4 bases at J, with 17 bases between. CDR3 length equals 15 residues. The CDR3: CASSQRPGLGYGYTF. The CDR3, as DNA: TGTGCCAGCAGCCAGAGACCTGGCCTGGGCTATGGCTACACCTTC.